This TCR beta chain originates from a study of T-cell reconstitution after alpha-beta-depleted transplantation in children. This clonotype has a handful of counts. Its antigen remains unknown. This sample's TCRbeta library carried unique molecular identifier barcodes. TCRdb redid the calling of the PCR reads with MiXCR, one entry per CDR3 protein. The table includes approximately 430,000 distinct CDR3 sequences, about a sixth detected once. CDR3 length: 17 residues. V was clipped by 2 bases and J by 6 bases; unmatched bases: 14. Study conclusions and caveats: After transplant, at about two months, alpha-beta T cells were reportedly derived from several hundred expanded graft clones. T-cell counts and diversity were attributed mostly to newly produced T cells one year after transplant.

The sequencing here drew on PBMCs, mostly from graft donor cells, taken 360 days after TCRalphabeta/CD19-depleted stem cell transplant. The chain links TRBV12-3 or TRBV12-4 to TRBJ2-7, with 9 bases that match TRBD2. The origin of this receptor is a boy less than two years old who had a stem cell transplant for Wiskott-Aldrich syndrome, so the T cells may come from the graft donor. In DNA, the CDR3 is TGTGCCAGCAGTTTAACAAGCGGGGGGTCCTCCTCTTCCGAGCAGTACTTC. This translates into CASSLTSGGSSSSEQYF.